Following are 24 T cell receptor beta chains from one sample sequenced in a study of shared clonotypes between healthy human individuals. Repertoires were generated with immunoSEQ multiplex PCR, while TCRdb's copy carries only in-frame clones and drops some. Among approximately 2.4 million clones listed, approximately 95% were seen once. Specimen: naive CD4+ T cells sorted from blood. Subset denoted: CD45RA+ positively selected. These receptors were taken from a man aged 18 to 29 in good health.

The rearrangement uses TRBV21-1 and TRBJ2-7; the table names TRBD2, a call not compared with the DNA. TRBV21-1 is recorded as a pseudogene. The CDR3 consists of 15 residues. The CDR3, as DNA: TGTGCCAGCACCGTATTAGCGGGAGTTGATTACGAGCAGTACTTC. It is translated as CASTVLAGVDYEQYF.

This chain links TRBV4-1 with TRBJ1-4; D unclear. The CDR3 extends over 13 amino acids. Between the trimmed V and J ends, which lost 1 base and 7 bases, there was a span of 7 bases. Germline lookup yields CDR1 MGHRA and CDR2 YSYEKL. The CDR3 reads CASSQVAGEKLFF. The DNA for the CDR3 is TGCGCCAGCAGCCAAGTAGCCGGTGAAAAACTGTTTTTT.

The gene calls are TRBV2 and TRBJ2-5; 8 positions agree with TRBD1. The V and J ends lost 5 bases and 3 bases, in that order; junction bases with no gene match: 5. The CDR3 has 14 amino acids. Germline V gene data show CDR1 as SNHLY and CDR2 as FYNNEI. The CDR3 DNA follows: TGTGCCAGCAGTCCCTTGACAGGGGAAGAGACCCAGTACTTC. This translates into CASSPLTGEETQYF.

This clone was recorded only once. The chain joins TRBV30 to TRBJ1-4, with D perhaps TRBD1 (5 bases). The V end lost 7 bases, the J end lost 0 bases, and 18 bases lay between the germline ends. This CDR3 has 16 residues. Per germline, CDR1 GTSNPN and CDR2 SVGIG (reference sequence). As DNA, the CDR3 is TGTGCCTACACTAAGAGGTCGGGGCCAACTAATGAAAAACTGTTTTTT. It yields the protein CAYTKRSGPTNEKLFF.

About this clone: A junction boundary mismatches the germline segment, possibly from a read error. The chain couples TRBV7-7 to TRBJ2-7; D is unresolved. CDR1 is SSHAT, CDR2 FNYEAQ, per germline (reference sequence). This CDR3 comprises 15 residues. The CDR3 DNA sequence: TGTGCTAGCAGCTTAGAATCTGGACCGTCCTACGAGCAGTACTTC. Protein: CASSLESGPSYEQYF.

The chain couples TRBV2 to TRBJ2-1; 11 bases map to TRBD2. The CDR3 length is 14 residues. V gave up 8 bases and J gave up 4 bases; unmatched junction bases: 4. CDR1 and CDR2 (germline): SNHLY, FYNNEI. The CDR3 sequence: CASLGTSGYNEQFF. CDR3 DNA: TGTGCCAGCCTCGGGACTAGCGGATACAATGAGCAGTTCTTC. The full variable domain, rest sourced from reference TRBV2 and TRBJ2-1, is EPEVTQTPSHQVTQMGQEVILRCVPISNHLYFYWYRQILGQKVEFLVSFYNNEISEKSEIFDDQFSVERPDGSNFTLKIRSTKLEDSAMYFCASLGTSGYNEQFFGPGTRLTVL.

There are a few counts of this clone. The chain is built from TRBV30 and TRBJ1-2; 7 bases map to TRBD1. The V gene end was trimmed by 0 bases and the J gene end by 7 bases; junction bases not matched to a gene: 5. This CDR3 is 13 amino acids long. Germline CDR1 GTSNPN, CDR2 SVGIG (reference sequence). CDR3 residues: CAWSVGGSGGYTF. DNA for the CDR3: TGTGCCTGGAGTGTAGGGGGCTCGGGTGGCTACACCTTC.

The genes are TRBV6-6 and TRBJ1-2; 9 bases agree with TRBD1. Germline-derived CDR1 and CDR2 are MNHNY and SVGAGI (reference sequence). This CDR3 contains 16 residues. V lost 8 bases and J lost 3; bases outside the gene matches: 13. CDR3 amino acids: CASFFGQGTADYGYTF. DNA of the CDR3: TGTGCCAGCTTTTTCGGACAGGGGACCGCAGACTATGGCTACACCTTC.

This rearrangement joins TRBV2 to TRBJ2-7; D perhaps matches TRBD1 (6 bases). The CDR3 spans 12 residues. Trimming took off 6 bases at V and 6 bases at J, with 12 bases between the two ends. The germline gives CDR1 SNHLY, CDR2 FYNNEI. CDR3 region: CASRPQTGEQYF. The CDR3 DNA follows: TGTGCCAGCAGGCCCCAGACAGGCGAGCAGTACTTC.

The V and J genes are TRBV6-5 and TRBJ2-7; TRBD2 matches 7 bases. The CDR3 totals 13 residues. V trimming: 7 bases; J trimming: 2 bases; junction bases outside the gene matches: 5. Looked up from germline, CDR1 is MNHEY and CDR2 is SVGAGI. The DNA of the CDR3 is TGTGCCAGCAATCCAGCGGGGACCTACGAGCAGTACTTC. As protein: CASNPAGTYEQYF.

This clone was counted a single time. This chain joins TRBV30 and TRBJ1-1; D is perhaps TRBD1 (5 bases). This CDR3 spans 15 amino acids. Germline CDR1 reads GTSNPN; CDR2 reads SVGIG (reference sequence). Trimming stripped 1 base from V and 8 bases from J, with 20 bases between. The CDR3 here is CAWSALEKGRGEAFF. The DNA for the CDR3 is TGTGCCTGGAGTGCCCTCGAAAAGGGTAGGGGCGAAGCTTTCTTT.

CDR3 DNA sequence: TGTGCCAGCACCATCACTCCCGGGACAGGGGGTAGGGATGAGCAGTTCTTC. It codes for CASTITPGTGGRDEQFF. This sequence joins TRBV28 and TRBJ2-1; 11 bases align to TRBD1. Trimming removed 7 bases from V and 8 bases from J; junction bases left unmatched: 16. CDR3 size: 17 residues. Germline V lookup: CDR1 MDHEN, CDR2 SYDVKM.

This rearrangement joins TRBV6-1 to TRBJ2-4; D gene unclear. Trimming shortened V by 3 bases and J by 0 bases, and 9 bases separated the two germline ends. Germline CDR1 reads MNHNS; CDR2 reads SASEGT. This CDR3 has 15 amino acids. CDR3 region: CASSDPQVAKNIQYF. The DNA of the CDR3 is TGTGCCAGCAGTGATCCACAAGTAGCCAAAAACATTCAGTACTTC.

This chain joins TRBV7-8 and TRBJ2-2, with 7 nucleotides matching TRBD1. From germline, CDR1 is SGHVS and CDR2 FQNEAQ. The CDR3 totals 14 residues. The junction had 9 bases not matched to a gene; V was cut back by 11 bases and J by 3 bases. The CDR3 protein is CASNRDRDTGELFF. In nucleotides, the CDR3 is TGTGCCTCGAACCGGGACAGAGACACCGGGGAGCTGTTTTTT.

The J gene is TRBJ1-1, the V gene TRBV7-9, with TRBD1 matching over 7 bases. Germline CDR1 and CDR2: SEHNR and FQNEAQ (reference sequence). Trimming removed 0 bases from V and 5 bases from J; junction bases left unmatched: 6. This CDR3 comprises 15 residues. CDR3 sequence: CASSLATGWLTEAFF. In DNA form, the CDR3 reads TGTGCCAGCAGCTTAGCGACAGGGTGGTTGACTGAAGCTTTCTTT.

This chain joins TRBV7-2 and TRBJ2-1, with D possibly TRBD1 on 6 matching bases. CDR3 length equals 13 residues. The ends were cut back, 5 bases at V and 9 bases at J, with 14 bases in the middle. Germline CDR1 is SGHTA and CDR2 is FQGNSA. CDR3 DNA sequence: TGTGCCAGCAGCCATTACAGGGCCGCTGAGCAGTTCTTC. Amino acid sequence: CASSHYRAAEQFF.

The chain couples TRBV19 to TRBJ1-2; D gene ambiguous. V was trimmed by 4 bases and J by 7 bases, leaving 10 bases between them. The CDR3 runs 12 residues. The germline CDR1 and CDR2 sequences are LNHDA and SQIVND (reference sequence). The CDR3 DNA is TGTGCCAGTAGTAACTTGGAAAGTGGCTACACCTTC. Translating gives CASSNLESGYTF.

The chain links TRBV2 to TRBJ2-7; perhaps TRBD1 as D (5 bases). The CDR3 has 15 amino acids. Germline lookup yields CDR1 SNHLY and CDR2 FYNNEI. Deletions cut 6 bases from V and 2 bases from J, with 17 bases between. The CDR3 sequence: CASRYPTRVAYEQYF. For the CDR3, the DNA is TGTGCCAGCAGGTACCCTACCAGGGTAGCCTACGAGCAGTACTTC.

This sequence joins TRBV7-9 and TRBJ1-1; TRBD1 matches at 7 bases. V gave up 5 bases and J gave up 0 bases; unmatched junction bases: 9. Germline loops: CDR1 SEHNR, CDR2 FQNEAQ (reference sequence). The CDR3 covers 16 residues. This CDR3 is CASSPDRDYMNTEAFF. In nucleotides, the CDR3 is TGTGCCAGCAGCCCCGACAGGGACTACATGAACACTGAAGCTTTCTTT.

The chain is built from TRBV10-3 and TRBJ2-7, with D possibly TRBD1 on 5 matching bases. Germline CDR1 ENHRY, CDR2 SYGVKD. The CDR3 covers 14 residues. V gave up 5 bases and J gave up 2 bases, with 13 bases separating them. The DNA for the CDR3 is TGTGCCATCAGTCTTGACAGATACCCCTACGAGCAGTACTTC. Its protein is CAISLDRYPYEQYF.

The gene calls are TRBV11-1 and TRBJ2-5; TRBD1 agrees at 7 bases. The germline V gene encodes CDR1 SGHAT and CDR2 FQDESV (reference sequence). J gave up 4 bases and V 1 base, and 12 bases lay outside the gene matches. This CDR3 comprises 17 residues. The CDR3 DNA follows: TGTGCCAGCAGCTTAGACCGTACACAGGGGCGCGCAGAGACCCAGTACTTC. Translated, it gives CASSLDRTQGRAETQYF.

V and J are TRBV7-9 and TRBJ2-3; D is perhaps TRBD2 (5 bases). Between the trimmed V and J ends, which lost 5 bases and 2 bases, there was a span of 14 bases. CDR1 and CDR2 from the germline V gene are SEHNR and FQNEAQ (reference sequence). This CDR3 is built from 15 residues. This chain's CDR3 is CASSPGKGYTDTQYF. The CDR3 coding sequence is TGTGCCAGCAGCCCCGGGAAGGGCTACACAGATACGCAGTATTTT.

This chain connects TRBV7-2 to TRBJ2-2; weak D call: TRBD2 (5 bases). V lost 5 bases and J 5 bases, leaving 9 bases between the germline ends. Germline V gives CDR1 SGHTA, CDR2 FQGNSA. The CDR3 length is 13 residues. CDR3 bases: TGTGCCAGCAGCCAACCGGGAACCGGGGAGCTGTTTTTT. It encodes CASSQPGTGELFF.

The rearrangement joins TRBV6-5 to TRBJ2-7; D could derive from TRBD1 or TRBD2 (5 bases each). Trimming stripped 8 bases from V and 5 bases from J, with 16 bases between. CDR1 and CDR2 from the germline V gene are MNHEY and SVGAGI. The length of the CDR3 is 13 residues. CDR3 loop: CASRKLGTHEQYF. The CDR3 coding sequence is TGTGCCAGCCGTAAGCTTGGGACCCACGAGCAGTACTTC.